The next 10 T cell receptor beta chains were all read from a single sample in a study of blood T cell repertoires in COVID-19. Measured with immunoSEQ multiplex PCR; TCRdb has only the in-frame clones, and not every one. The data hold approximately 140,000 clones, with 80% to 90% observed a single time. The sample consisted of PBMCs or T cells enriched from blood (not recorded which). These receptors came from a woman aged 45-60 years who had recovered from COVID-19.

On this clone: Within the sample, other DNA sequences also encode this same CDR3. The chain uses TRBV18 and TRBJ1-5, with D maybe TRBD1 (5 bases). Trimming took off 2 bases at V and 5 bases at J, with 7 bases between the two ends. Germline assignment: CDR1 KGHSH and CDR2 LQKENI. The CDR3 contains 13 residues. As DNA, the CDR3 is TGTGCCAGCTCACCAGACAGAGATCAGCCCCAGCATTTT. Its translation: CASSPDRDQPQHF. The complete variable domain, with remaining parts taken from reference TRBV18 and TRBJ1-5, reads NAGVMQNPRHLVRRRGQEARLRCSPMKGHSHVYWYRQLPEEGLKFMVYLQKENIIDESGMPKERFSAEFPKEGPSILRIQQVVRGDSAAYFCASSPDRDQPQHFGDGTRLSIL.

This clone has a single count. The genes are TRBV18 and TRBJ1-2; TRBD1 aligns across 12 bases. This CDR3 comprises 22 residues. V gave up 3 bases and J gave up 6 bases; unmatched junction bases: 26. Germline loops: CDR1 KGHSH, CDR2 LQKENI. The CDR3: CASSPLGTGGPSSPVQTDGYTF. The CDR3 coding sequence is TGTGCCAGCTCACCCCTCGGGACAGGGGGCCCATCCAGTCCGGTCCAAACTGATGGCTACACCTTC.

The chain combines TRBV25-1 with TRBJ1-2; TRBD1 matches 11 bases. CDR1 is MGHDK and CDR2 is SYGVNS in the germline V gene. This CDR3 contains 12 residues. V dropped 9 bases and J dropped 7; count of bases not matched to a gene: 4. The CDR3 nucleotides read TGTGCCAGTGGACAGGGGGCTTTTGGCTACACCTTC. Its translation is CASGQGAFGYTF.

This clone was detected a few times. The CDR3 protein is CATSTGNTEAFF. The CDR3 DNA sequence: TGTGCCACCTCGACAGGGAACACTGAAGCTTTCTTT. The V gene is TRBV7-3, the J gene TRBJ1-1, with D tentatively TRBD1 (6 bases). Germline assignment: CDR1 SGHTA and CDR2 FQGTGA. V was pared by 10 bases and J by 1 base, with 10 bases between. This CDR3 is built from 12 residues.

V gene TRBV7-9 combines with J gene TRBJ1-1; D perhaps matches TRBD1 (6 bases). CDR1 SEHNR and CDR2 FQNEAQ come from the germline V gene (reference sequence). V shed 3 bases and J shed 4 bases, with 12 bases lying between them. The CDR3 loop spans 14 amino acids. The CDR3 sequence: CASSLHRVGTEAFF. Here the CDR3 DNA reads TGTGCCAGCAGCTTGCACAGGGTTGGCACTGAAGCTTTCTTT.

This clone was counted a few times. The chain links TRBV7-2 to TRBJ2-7; tentatively, D is TRBD1 (5 bases). This CDR3 has 14 residues. CDR1 SGHTA and CDR2 FQGNSA come from the germline V gene. V was cut by 5 bases and J by 0 bases, with 11 bases left in between. The DNA of the CDR3 is TGTGCCAGCAGCCATGACAGTCGCTCCTACGAGCAGTACTTC. It is translated as CASSHDSRSYEQYF. Looking up the rest from reference TRBV7-2 and TRBJ2-7 gives the full variable domain: GAGVSQSPSNKVTEKGKDVELRCDPISGHTALYWYRQSLGQGLEFLIYFQGNSAPDKSGLPSDRFSAERTGGSVSTLTIQRTQQEDSAVYLCASSHDSRSYEQYFGPGTRLTVT.

The rearrangement uses TRBV4-3 and TRBJ2-5; 10 bases line up with TRBD2. V lost 2 bases and J lost 1; bases outside the gene matches: 1. This CDR3 comprises 15 residues. Germline V gene lookup returns CDR1 LGHNA and CDR2 YSLEER. DNA for the CDR3: TGCGCCAGCAGCCAAAGCGGGGGGGCCCAAGAGACCCAGTACTTC. Translation gives CASSQSGGAQETQYF.

The table lists this clone with a count of one. J is TRBJ2-7 and V is TRBV4-1, with D possibly matching TRBD1 (5 bases). V dropped 2 bases and J dropped 0 bases, with 14 bases sitting between them. This CDR3 spans 16 amino acids. Germline V lookup: CDR1 MGHRA, CDR2 YSYEKL. CDR3 nucleotides: TGCGCCAGCAGCCAAACGACGGCAGGGTTCTCCTACGAGCAGTACTTC. The encoded protein is CASSQTTAGFSYEQYF.

On this clone: Other DNA sequences of this sample code for an identical CDR3. V and J are TRBV9 and TRBJ2-7; 10 bases are shared with TRBD1. The ends lost 3 bases at V and 4 bases at J; junction bases unmatched: 4. Germline V gives CDR1 SGDLS, CDR2 YYNGEE. The CDR3 consists of 14 residues. CDR3 loop: CASSARDRGYEQYF. The CDR3 bases are TGTGCCAGCAGCGCCCGGGACAGGGGTTACGAGCAGTACTTC.

The chain employs TRBV6-1 and TRBJ1-6, with D uncertain. Germline-derived CDR1 and CDR2 are MNHNS and SASEGT. V was shortened by 3 bases and J by 3 bases, with 9 bases between the two germline ends. The length of the CDR3 is 15 residues. CDR3 loop: CASSDVQIYNSPLHF. The CDR3 bases are TGTGCCAGCAGTGACGTGCAGATCTATAATTCACCCCTCCACTTT.